A single sample gave rise to the 5 T cell receptor beta chains below, sequenced in a study of blood T cells in healthy people across ages. Alongside a J-beta primer mix, a sample-barcoded 5' primer served in a second PCR lasting about 7 to 12 cycles. TCRdb recomputed calls from the 5' RACE reads with MiXCR, one row per CDR3 protein. The repertoire includes approximately 800,000 distinct CDR3 sequences, about 62% of them detected once, and about 20% sits in the top ten. The sample was blood. Receptors were obtained from a man aged 25-45 years in good health.

This chain links TRBV4-3 with TRBJ2-7; a possible D gene is TRBD1 (6 bases). This CDR3 region has 14 residues. With 0 bases removed from V and 3 bases from J, the gap between germline ends came to 9 bases. Germline-derived CDR1 and CDR2 are LGHNA and YSLEER. CDR3: CASSQEQGIYEQYF. In nucleotides, the CDR3 is TGCGCCAGCAGCCAAGAGCAGGGGATCTACGAGCAGTACTTC.

The chain is built from TRBV5-1 and TRBJ2-3; a possible D gene is TRBD2 (6 bases). Trimming took off 1 base at V and 5 bases at J, with 11 bases between the two ends. The CDR3 is 14 amino acids. CDR1 is SGHRS and CDR2 is YFSETQ in the germline V gene. The CDR3 sequence: CASSLIREKDTQYF. DNA of the CDR3: TGCGCCAGCAGCTTGATCCGGGAGAAAGATACGCAGTATTTT.

This clonotype was observed a handful of times. The genes are TRBV10-3 and TRBJ1-1; perhaps TRBD1 as D (6 bases). There are 15 residues in the CDR3. In germline, CDR1 is ENHRY, CDR2 SYGVKD. V was shortened by 6 bases and J by 1 base, with 15 bases between the two germline ends. This CDR3 is CAIRPGDIPNTEAFF. CDR3 nucleotide sequence: TGTGCCATCAGGCCCGGGGACATACCGAACACTGAAGCTTTCTTT.

The chain combines TRBV9 with TRBJ2-7, with no clear D. V was trimmed by 0 bases and J by 6 bases, leaving 10 bases between them. The CDR3 runs 13 residues. Germline V lookup: CDR1 SGDLS, CDR2 YYNGEE. CDR3 residues: CASSVASRGEQYF. The CDR3 DNA is TGTGCCAGCAGCGTAGCCTCTCGCGGCGAGCAGTACTTC.

The chain uses TRBV29-1 and TRBJ2-1, with 9 bases that match TRBD2. Per germline, CDR1 SQVTM and CDR2 ANQGSEA. This CDR3 has 14 amino acids. Losses at the gene ends were 6 bases for V and 2 bases for J; bases not matched to a gene: 5. This chain's CDR3 is CSVRGGEAYNEQFF. The DNA of the CDR3 is TGCAGCGTCCGCGGGGGGGAGGCCTACAATGAGCAGTTCTTC.